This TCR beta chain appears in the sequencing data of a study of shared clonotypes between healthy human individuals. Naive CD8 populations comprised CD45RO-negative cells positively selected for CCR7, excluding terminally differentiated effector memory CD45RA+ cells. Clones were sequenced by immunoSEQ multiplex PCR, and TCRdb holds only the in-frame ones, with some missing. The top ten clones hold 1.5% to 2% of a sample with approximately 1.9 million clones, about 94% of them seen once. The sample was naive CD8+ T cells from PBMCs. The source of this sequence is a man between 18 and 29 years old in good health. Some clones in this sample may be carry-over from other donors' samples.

For the CDR3, the DNA is TGTGCCAGCAGCGAGGGCCCGGATACGCAGTATTTT. Residues: CASSEGPDTQYF. The gene calls are TRBV7-2 and TRBJ2-3, with a weak D call TRBD2 (5 bases). V was cut by 5 bases and J by 6 bases, with 9 bases left in between. This CDR3 has 12 residues. CDR1 and CDR2 (germline): SGHTA, FQGNSA. Using reference TRBV7-2 and TRBJ2-3 for the parts outside the CDR3, the full variable domain is GAGVSQSPSNKVTEKGKDVELRCDPISGHTALYWYRQSLGQGLEFLIYFQGNSAPDKSGLPSDRFSAERTGGSVSTLTIQRTQQEDSAVYLCASSEGPDTQYFGPGTRLTVL.